This TCR beta chain was captured in a study of CD8+CD57+ T cells in acquired aplastic anemia. Study-wide background: Roughly 3.1 ug was the average amount of DNA from sorted CD4+ and CD8+ cells.

Study-wide results and limits: A set of about 30 CD8+ CDR3 sequences was shared between patients and controls, and these sequences appeared highly expressed in patients. A significant difference in CD8+ Simpson's diversity between patients and controls was not found.

Worth noting for this clonotype: Its antigen is not known. This may come from a read error, since a much larger clone is one base off.

Per the germline V gene, CDR1 is SNHLY and CDR2 is FYNNEI. The CDR3 is 13 residues long. CDR3 and TCR beta VDJ profiling relied on a genomic DNA template. TCRdb redid the calling of the reads with MiXCR, one entry per CDR3 protein. This table has more than 150,000 distinct CDR3 sequences, just over 45% appearing once. This clonotype originated in a human donor in good health. Source material: sorted CD4+, CD8+, or CD8+CD57+ T cells (not recorded which) from PBMCs. J is TRBJ1-5 and V is TRBV2; D is uncertain. The CDR3 protein is CASSYGVRQPRHF. For the CDR3, the DNA is TGTGCCAGCAGTTACGGCGTCCGTCAGCCCCGGCATTTT.